The 22 T cell receptor beta chains in this list originate from one sample, sequenced in a study of T cell responses to AZD1222 COVID-19 vaccine. TCRdb's copy holds only in-frame clones and misses some; the assay was immunoSEQ multiplex PCR. Here the sample spans 100,000 to 150,000 clones, approximately 89% being singletons. Here the sequenced sample was peripheral blood, taken 28 days after the second AZD1222 dose. These receptor sequences come from an adult who received the AZD1222 COVID-19 vaccine.

CDR3 in DNA: TGTGCCAGCAACCGGGACAGGGTCGTTTCTTCACCCCTCCACTTT. Protein: CASNRDRVVSSPLHF. This chain uses TRBV2 with TRBJ1-6, with 9 bases lining up with TRBD1. Unmatched junction bases numbered 10, after V lost 7 bases and J lost 9 bases. Germline assignment: CDR1 SNHLY and CDR2 FYNNEI. There are 15 residues in the CDR3.

The chain has TRBV2 and TRBJ1-2, with D maybe TRBD1 (5 bases). Trimming removed 6 bases at V and 4 bases at J, with 15 bases between. The CDR3 contains 14 residues. Germline lookup yields CDR1 SNHLY and CDR2 FYNNEI. CDR3 sequence reads: CASSGAEQAYGYTF. For the CDR3, the DNA is TGTGCCAGCAGCGGGGCCGAACAGGCCTATGGCTACACCTTC.

This clone came up once. This sequence joins TRBV28 and TRBJ2-1; 10 nucleotides agree with TRBD2. J lost 3 bases, V lost 8 bases, and 7 bases had no gene match. This CDR3 is 15 amino acids long. From germline, CDR1 is MDHEN and CDR2 SYDVKM. The CDR3 region has the DNA TGTGCCAGCCAGTTAGCGGGGGGCTACTACAATGAGCAGTTCTTC. Translation gives CASQLAGGYYNEQFF.

This clone was detected only once. V and J are TRBV5-1 and TRBJ2-3; 10 bases line up with TRBD2. Trimming cost V 2 bases and J 3 bases; bases outside gene matches: 6. Germline CDR1 reads SGHRS; CDR2 reads YFSETQ. The CDR3 totals 16 residues. The chain's CDR3 is CASSFAAGGGTDTQYF. CDR3 bases: TGCGCCAGCAGCTTCGCAGCGGGGGGGGGAACAGATACGCAGTATTTT.

This clone occurred once. The rearrangement links TRBV6-5 to TRBJ1-2; D ambiguous. The CDR3 has 13 amino acids. The V and J ends lost 6 bases and 5 bases respectively, with 13 bases between them. Germline CDR1 is MNHEY and CDR2 is SVGAGI. DNA of the CDR3: TGTGCCAGCAGAGCTGACGGACTATATGGCTACACCTTC. As protein: CASRADGLYGYTF.

This chain links TRBV5-6 with TRBJ2-5, with TRBD2 identical over 8 bases. Germline V gives CDR1 SGHDT, CDR2 YYEEEE. The CDR3 has 15 residues. V gave up 4 bases and J gave up 3 bases; unmatched junction bases: 8. CDR3 bases: TGTGCCAGCAGCAAGAGGGGACTAGGCGAAGAGACCCAGTACTTC. Its protein is CASSKRGLGEETQYF.

The gene calls are TRBV5-1 and TRBJ2-7; 12 bases are shared with TRBD2. V gave up 4 bases and J gave up 4 bases; unmatched junction bases: 3. The CDR3 sequence is 14 residues long. Germline V gives CDR1 SGHRS, CDR2 YFSETQ. CDR3 nucleotide sequence: TGCGCCAGCAGCCCACTAGCGGGGGGTTACGAGCAGTACTTC. Translated: CASSPLAGGYEQYF.

V usage is TRBV5-1 and J usage is TRBJ1-3; 7 bases agree with TRBD1. Trimming at V came to 1 base and at J to 0 bases, leaving 4 bases not matched to a gene. The CDR3 runs to 16 residues. The germline V gene encodes CDR1 SGHRS and CDR2 YFSETQ. The CDR3 DNA reads TGCGCCAGCAGCTTGATGGCAGGGGGCTCTGGAAACACCATATATTTT. It encodes CASSLMAGGSGNTIYF.

V and J are TRBV5-4 and TRBJ1-2; D unclear. The CDR3 has 12 residues. Per the germline V gene, CDR1 is SGHNT and CDR2 is YYREEE (reference sequence). V lost 4 bases and J lost 4, with 8 bases in between. The CDR3 coding sequence is TGTGCCAGCAGCGGGGAGACCTATGGCTACACCTTC. It encodes CASSGETYGYTF.

This chain uses TRBV6-1 with TRBJ1-4, with D possibly matching TRBD1 (5 bases). CDR1 and CDR2 from the germline V gene are MNHNS and SASEGT. This CDR3 has 14 residues. The ends were cut back, 2 bases at V and 7 bases at J, with 11 bases in the middle. CDR3 nucleotides: TGTGCCAGCAGTGAATCAGGGATGGGTGAAAAACTGTTTTTT. Translating gives CASSESGMGEKLFF.

This rearrangement joins TRBV5-1 to TRBJ2-5; D might be TRBD2 (7 bases). Trimming pared 6 bases from V and 5 bases from J, leaving 17 bases between. The CDR3 is 14 residues long. Germline V CDR1 and CDR2: SGHRS, YFSETQ. The CDR3 reads CASMNGGPSETQYF. The CDR3 DNA follows: TGCGCCAGCATGAACGGGGGGCCCTCGGAGACCCAGTACTTC.

This rearrangement joins TRBV9 to TRBJ1-2; 7 positions agree with TRBD1. V was pared by 4 bases and J by 6 bases, with 9 bases of the junction left unmatched. This CDR3 is 14 amino acids long. Germline V lookup: CDR1 SGDLS, CDR2 YYNGEE. This CDR3 is CASSPPQGRHGYTF. CDR3 coding DNA: TGTGCCAGCAGCCCCCCACAGGGGCGCCATGGCTACACCTTC.

V is TRBV28 and J is TRBJ2-6; 8 bases line up with TRBD1. Germline V lookup: CDR1 MDHEN, CDR2 SYDVKM. After removal of 6 bases from V and 0 bases from J, the junction contained 10 bases not matched to a gene. CDR3 length: 18 residues. CDR3 sequence (DNA): TGTGCCAGCAGGTCCTCACAGGGGGTTGGCTCTGGGGCCAACGTCCTGACTTTC. Protein sequence: CASRSSQGVGSGANVLTF.

Only a few counts were recorded for this clone. The chain joins TRBV7-2 to TRBJ2-1; tentatively, D is TRBD2 (6 bases). In germline, CDR1 is SGHTA, CDR2 FQGNSA. The CDR3 totals 14 residues. Trimming took off 5 bases at V and 5 bases at J, with 13 bases between the two ends. CDR3 in amino acids: CASSAWGVHNEQFF. In DNA form, the CDR3 reads TGTGCCAGCAGCGCGTGGGGGGTTCACAATGAGCAGTTCTTC.

This chain connects TRBV5-1 to TRBJ2-2, with 12 positions matching TRBD2. Trimming removed 3 bases from V and 7 bases from J; junction bases left unmatched: 1. Germline V gene lookup returns CDR1 SGHRS and CDR2 YFSETQ. The CDR3 is 14 amino acids. The CDR3 DNA reads as TGCGCCAGCAGCTCGACTAGCGGGGGCGGGGAGCTGTTTTTT. As protein: CASSSTSGGGELFF.

This clone came up once. This sequence joins TRBV18 and TRBJ2-1, with D tentatively TRBD1 (5 bases). V was trimmed by 3 bases and J by 12 bases, leaving 30 bases between them. The V gene's germline CDR1 is KGHSH and CDR2 LQKENI. This CDR3 has 18 amino acids. The CDR3 nucleotides read TGTGCCAGCTCACCCAACTTAGGCCAGGATGGACCGAGAACAGGGCAGTTCTTC. Residues: CASSPNLGQDGPRTGQFF.

The count of this clone is one. The genes are TRBV7-9 and TRBJ1-5; 7 positions match TRBD1. With 1 base clipped from V and 0 bases from J, the junction kept 3 bases outside the gene matches. From germline, CDR1 is SEHNR and CDR2 FQNEAQ (reference sequence). The CDR3 length is 16 residues. The chain's CDR3 is CASSLETGYSNQPQHF. The CDR3 bases are TGTGCCAGCAGCTTAGAGACAGGGTATAGCAATCAGCCCCAGCATTTT.

The rearrangement joins TRBV24-1 to TRBJ1-3; D gene unclear. Germline V CDR1 and CDR2: KGHDR, SFDVKD. This CDR3 is 15 amino acids long. Trimming took 2 bases from V and 0 from J, leaving 7 bases between them. The CDR3 DNA sequence: TGTGCCACCAGTGATTCCCGGCGCTCTGGAAACACCATATATTTT. Protein sequence: CATSDSRRSGNTIYF.

The chain uses TRBV9 and TRBJ1-5; TRBD1 might be the D (6 bases). This CDR3 comprises 15 residues. V shed 0 bases and J shed 3 bases, with 10 bases lying between them. Per the germline V gene, CDR1 is SGDLS and CDR2 is YYNGEE. The CDR3 is CASSVAGATNQPQHF. CDR3 DNA sequence: TGTGCCAGCAGCGTAGCGGGGGCGACCAATCAGCCCCAGCATTTT.

The CDR3 nucleotides are TGTGCCAGCACCAAAACAGGGGGCGTCTACGAGCAGTACTTC. Translating gives CASTKTGGVYEQYF. The V and J genes are TRBV27 and TRBJ2-7, with 9 bases identical to TRBD1. Germline CDR1 and CDR2: MNHEY and SMNVEV (reference sequence). J gave up 3 bases and V 7 bases, and 7 bases lay outside the gene matches. The CDR3 contains 14 residues.

About this clone: Other DNA variants within this sample encode the same CDR3. The V and J genes are TRBV12-3 or TRBV12-4 and TRBJ1-2; D is unresolved. This CDR3 contains 12 residues. The ends were cut back, 1 base at V and 2 bases at J, with 2 bases in the middle. CDR3 sequence reads: CASSLGNYGYTF. The CDR3 nucleotides read TGTGCCAGCAGTTTAGGAAACTATGGCTACACCTTC.

The J gene is TRBJ1-1, the V gene TRBV28; no reliable D call. CDR1 is MDHEN, CDR2 SYDVKM, per germline. This CDR3 is 15 amino acids long. V lost 4 bases, J lost 1 base, and 13 bases lay in between. The CDR3 bases are TGTGCCAGCAGTTCACCCGCTTGGGAGAACACTGAAGCTTTCTTT. The encoded protein is CASSSPAWENTEAFF.